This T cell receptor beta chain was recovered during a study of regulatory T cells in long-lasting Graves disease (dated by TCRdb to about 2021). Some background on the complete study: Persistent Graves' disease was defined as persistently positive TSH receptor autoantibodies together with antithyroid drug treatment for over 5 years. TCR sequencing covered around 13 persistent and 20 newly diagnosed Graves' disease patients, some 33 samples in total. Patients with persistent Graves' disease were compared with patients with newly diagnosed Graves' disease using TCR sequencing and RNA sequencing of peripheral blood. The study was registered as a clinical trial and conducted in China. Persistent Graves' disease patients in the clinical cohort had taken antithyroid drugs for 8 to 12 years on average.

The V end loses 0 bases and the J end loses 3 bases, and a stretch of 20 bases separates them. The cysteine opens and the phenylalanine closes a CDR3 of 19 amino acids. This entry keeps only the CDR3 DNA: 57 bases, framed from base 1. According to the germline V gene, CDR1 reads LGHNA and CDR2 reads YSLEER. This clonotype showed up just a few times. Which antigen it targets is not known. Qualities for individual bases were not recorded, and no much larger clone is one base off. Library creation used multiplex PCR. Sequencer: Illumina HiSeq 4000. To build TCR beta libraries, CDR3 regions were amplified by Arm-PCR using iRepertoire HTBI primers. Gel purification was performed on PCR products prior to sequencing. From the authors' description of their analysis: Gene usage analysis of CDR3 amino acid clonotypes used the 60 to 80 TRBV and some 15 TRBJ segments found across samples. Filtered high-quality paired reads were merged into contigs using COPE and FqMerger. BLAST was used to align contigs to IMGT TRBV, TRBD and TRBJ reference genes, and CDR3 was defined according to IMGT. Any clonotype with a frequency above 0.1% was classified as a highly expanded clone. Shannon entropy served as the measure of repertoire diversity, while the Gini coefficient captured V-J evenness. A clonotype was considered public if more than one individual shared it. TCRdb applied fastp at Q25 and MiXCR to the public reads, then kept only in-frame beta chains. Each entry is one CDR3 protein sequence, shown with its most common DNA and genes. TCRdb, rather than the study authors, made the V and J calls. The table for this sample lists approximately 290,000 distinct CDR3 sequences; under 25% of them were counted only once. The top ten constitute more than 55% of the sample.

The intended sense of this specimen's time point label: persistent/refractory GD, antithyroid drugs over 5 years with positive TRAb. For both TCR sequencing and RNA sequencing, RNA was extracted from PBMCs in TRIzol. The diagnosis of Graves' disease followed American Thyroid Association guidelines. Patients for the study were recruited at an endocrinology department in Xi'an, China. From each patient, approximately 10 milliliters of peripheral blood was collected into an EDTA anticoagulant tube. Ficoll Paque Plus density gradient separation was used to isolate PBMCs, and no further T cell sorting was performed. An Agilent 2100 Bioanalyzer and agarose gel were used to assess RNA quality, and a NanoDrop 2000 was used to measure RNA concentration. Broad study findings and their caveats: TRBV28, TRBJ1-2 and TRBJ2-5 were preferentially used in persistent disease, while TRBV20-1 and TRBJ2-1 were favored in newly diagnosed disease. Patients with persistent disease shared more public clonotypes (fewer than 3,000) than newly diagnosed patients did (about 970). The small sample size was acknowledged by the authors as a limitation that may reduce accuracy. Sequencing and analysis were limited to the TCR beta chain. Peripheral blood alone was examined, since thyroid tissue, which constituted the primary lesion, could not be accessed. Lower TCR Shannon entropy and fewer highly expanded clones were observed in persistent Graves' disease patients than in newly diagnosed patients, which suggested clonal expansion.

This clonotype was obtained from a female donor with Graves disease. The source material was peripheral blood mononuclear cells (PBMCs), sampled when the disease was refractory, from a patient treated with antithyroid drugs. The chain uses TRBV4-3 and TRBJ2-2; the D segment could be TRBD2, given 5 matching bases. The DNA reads TGCGCCAGCAGCCAAGAAAGTTTCGTTAAGAGGGTGGACACCGGGGAGCTGTTTTTT. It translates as CASSQESFVKRVDTGELFF.